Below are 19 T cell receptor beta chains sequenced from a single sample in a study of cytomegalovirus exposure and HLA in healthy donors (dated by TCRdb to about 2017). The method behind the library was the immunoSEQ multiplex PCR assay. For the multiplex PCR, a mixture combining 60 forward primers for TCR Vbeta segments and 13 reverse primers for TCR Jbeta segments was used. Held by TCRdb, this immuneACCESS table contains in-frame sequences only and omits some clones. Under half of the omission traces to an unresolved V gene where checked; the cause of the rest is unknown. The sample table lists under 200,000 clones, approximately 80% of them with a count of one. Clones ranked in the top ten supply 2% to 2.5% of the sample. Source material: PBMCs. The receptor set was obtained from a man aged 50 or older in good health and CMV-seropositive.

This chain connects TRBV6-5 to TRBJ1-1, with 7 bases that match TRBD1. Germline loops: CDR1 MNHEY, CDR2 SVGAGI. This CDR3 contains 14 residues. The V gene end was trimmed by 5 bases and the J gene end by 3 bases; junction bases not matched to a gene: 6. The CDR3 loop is CASSEQGIDTEAFF. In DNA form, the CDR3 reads TGTGCCAGCAGTGAACAGGGGATTGACACTGAAGCTTTCTTT.

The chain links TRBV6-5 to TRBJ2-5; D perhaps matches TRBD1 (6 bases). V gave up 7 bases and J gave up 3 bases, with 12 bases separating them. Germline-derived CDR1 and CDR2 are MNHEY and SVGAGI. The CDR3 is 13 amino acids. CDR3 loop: CASTPGHKETQYF. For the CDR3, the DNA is TGTGCCAGCACCCCGGGACATAAAGAGACCCAGTACTTC.

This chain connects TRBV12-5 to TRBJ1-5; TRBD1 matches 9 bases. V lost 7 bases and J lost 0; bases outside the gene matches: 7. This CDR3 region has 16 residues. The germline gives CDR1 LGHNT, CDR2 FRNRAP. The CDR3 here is CASVIGTGLSNQPQHF. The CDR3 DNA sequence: TGTGCTAGTGTAATCGGGACAGGGCTTAGCAATCAGCCCCAGCATTTT. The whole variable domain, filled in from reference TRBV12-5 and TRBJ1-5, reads DARVTQTPRHKVTEMGQEVTMRCQPILGHNTVFWYRQTMMQGLELLAYFRNRAPLDDSGMPKDRFSAEMPDATLATLKIQPSEPRDSAVYFCASVIGTGLSNQPQHFGDGTRLSIL.

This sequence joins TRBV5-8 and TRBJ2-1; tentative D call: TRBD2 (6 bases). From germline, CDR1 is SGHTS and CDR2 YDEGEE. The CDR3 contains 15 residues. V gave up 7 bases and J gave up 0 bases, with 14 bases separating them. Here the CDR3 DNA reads TGTGCCAGCGGGGCGCGGGGCATCTCCTACAATGAGCAGTTCTTC. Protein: CASGARGISYNEQFF.

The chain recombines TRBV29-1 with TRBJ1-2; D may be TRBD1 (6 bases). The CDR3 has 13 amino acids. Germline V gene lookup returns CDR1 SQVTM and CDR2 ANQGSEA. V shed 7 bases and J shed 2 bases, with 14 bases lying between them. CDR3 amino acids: CSAGGAANYGYTF. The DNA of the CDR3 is TGCAGCGCTGGGGGGGCGGCGAACTATGGCTACACCTTC.

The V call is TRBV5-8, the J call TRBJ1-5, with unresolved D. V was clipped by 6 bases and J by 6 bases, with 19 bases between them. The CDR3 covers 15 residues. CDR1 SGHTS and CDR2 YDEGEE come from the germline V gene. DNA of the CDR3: TGTGCCAGCACCCCCACCGGTAGATGGGCTCAGCCCCAGCATTTT. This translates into CASTPTGRWAQPQHF.

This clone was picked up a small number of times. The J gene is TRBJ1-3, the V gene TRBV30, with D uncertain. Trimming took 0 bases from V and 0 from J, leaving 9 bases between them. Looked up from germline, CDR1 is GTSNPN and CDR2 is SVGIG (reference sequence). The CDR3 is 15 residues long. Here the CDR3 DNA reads TGTGCCTGGAGTGTACAGCGGGCCTCTGGAAACACCATATATTTT. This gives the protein CAWSVQRASGNTIYF.

The CDR3 sequence: CAWLENTGELFF. Here the CDR3 DNA reads TGTGCCTGGCTAGAGAACACCGGGGAGCTGTTTTTT. The V and J genes are TRBV30 and TRBJ2-2; D is ambiguous. Trimming cost V 5 bases and J 1 base, with 5 bases left between them. Germline V gene lookup returns CDR1 GTSNPN and CDR2 SVGIG (reference sequence). CDR3 length: 12 amino acids.

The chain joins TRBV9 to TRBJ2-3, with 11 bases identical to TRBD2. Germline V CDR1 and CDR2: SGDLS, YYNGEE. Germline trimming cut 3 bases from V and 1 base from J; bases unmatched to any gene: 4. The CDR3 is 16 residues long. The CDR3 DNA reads TGTGCCAGCAGCGCGGTAGCGGGGGGGGGCACAGATACGCAGTATTTT. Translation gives CASSAVAGGGTDTQYF.

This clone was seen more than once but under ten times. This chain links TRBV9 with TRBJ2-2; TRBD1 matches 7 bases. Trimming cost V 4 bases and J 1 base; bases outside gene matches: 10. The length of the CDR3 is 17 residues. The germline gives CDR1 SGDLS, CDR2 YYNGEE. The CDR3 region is CASSSINGTVNTGELFF. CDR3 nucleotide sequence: TGTGCCAGCAGCTCAATAAACGGGACAGTGAACACCGGGGAGCTGTTTTTT.

The CDR3 DNA reads as TGTGCCAGCAGCCGGACAGAGGCCTCCTACAATGAGCAGTTCTTC. Its protein is CASSRTEASYNEQFF. V is TRBV7-9 and J is TRBJ2-1; D may be TRBD1 (6 bases). CDR1 is SEHNR and CDR2 is FQNEAQ in the germline V gene (reference sequence). V was cut by 5 bases and J by 0 bases, with 11 bases left in between. The CDR3 has 15 amino acids.

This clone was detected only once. CDR3 in amino acids: CASSLRTLSPLHF. In DNA, the CDR3 is TGTGCCAGCAGCCTACGGACTTTATCACCCCTCCACTTT. The chain employs TRBV7-6 and TRBJ1-6, with D hard to call. Germline CDR1 SGHVS, CDR2 FNYEAQ. There are 13 residues in the CDR3. V lost 5 bases, J lost 10 bases, and 12 bases lay in between.

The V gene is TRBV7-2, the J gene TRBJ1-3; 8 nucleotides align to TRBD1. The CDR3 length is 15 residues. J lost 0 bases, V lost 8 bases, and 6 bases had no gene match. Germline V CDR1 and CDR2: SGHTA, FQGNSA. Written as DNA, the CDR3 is TGTGCCAGCCGGACAGGGTCTACCTCTGGAAACACCATATATTTT. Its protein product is CASRTGSTSGNTIYF.

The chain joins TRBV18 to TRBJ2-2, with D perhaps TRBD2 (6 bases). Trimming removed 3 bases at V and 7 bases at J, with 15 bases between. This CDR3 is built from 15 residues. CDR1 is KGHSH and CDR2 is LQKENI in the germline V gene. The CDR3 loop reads CASSPFPGGSGELFF. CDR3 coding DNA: TGTGCCAGCTCACCTTTCCCCGGGGGAAGCGGGGAGCTGTTTTTT.

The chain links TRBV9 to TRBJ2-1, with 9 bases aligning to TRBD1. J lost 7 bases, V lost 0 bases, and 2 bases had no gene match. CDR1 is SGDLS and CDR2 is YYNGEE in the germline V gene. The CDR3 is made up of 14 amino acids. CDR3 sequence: CASSVDRGRNEQFF. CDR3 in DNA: TGTGCCAGCAGCGTAGACAGGGGGCGGAATGAGCAGTTCTTC.

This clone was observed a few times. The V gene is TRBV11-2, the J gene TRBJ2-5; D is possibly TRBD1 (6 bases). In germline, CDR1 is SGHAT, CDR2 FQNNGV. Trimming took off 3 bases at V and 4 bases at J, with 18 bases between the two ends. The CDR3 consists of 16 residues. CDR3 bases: TGTGCCAGCAGCTTGACACTAACAGGGCAGAGAGAGACCCAGTACTTC. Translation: CASSLTLTGQRETQYF.

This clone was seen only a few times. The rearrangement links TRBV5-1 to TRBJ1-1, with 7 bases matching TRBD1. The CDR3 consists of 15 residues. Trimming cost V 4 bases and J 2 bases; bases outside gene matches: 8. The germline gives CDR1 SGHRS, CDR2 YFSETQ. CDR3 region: CASSRRGAENTEAFF. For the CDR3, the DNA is TGCGCCAGCAGCCGCAGGGGGGCGGAAAACACTGAAGCTTTCTTT.

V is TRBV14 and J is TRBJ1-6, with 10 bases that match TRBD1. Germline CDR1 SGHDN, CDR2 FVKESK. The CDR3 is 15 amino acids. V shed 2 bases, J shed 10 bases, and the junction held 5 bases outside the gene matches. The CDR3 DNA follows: TGTGCCAGCAGCCAAACGACAGGGGGCCGCTCACCCCTCCACTTT. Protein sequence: CASSQTTGGRSPLHF.

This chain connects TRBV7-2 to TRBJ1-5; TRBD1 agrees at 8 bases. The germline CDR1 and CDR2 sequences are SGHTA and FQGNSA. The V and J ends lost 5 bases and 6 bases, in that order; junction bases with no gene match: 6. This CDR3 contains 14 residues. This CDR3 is CASSPDRVGQPQHF. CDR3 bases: TGTGCCAGCAGCCCGGACAGGGTAGGTCAGCCCCAGCATTTT. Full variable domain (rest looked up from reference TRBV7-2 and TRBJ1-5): GAGVSQSPSNKVTEKGKDVELRCDPISGHTALYWYRQSLGQGLEFLIYFQGNSAPDKSGLPSDRFSAERTGGSVSTLTIQRTQQEDSAVYLCASSPDRVGQPQHFGDGTRLSIL.